This T cell receptor (beta chain) derives from a study of tumor-infiltrating lymphocytes in oesophageal squamous cell carcinoma. TCRdb re-derived calls from the PCR reads in MiXCR, one entry per CDR3 protein. The sample includes about 12,000 distinct CDR3 sequences, 50% to 60% of them seen just once. The specimen was esophageal tumor tissue. The receptor's source is a female donor with esophageal squamous cell carcinoma.

This chain's CDR3 is CASSFAYYEQYF. The CDR3 DNA reads as TGTGCCAGCAGCTTCGCATACTACGAGCAGTACTTC. V is TRBV7-2 and J is TRBJ2-4; D ambiguous. The DNA matches TRBJ2-7 better at its end, which makes the J call doubtful. CDR1 is SGHTA, CDR2 FQGNSA, per germline. The CDR3 has 12 amino acids.